This T cell receptor beta chain was sequenced for a study of blood T cell repertoires in COVID-19. As for the study in general: Samples came from the United States, Italy and Spain, spanning acute and convalescent COVID-19. Sources were T cells, B-cell-depleted T cells, or PBMCs; the material itself was cDNA or gDNA.

Authors' data handling: Reference gene primer amplification gave nucleated cell count estimates. The protocol was immunoSEQ multiplex PCR, while the TCRdb copy is restricted to in-frame clones and leaves out a portion. That table gives V, J and clone size, and the DNA gave D and trimming. This sample carries about 160,000 clones, approximately 85% of them seen once, and the ten largest clones take less than 8%. Seattle enrolled patients during active infection and tracked them longitudinally. The V segment lost 4 bases and the J segment 7 bases; nucleotides outside the gene matches: 9. The germline V gene encodes CDR1 LNHDA and CDR2 SQIVND (reference sequence). CDR3 length: 17 amino acids. This clone occurred a few times.

This rearrangement joins TRBV19 to TRBJ2-1; 14 bases line up with TRBD2. The TCR comes from a man aged 80 or over with COVID-19, enrolled during active disease. Sequenced input: peripheral blood. The CDR3 protein is CASSNGRTSGGHNEQFF. In DNA form, the CDR3 reads TGTGCCAGTAGTAACGGCAGGACTAGCGGGGGGCATAATGAGCAGTTCTTC.